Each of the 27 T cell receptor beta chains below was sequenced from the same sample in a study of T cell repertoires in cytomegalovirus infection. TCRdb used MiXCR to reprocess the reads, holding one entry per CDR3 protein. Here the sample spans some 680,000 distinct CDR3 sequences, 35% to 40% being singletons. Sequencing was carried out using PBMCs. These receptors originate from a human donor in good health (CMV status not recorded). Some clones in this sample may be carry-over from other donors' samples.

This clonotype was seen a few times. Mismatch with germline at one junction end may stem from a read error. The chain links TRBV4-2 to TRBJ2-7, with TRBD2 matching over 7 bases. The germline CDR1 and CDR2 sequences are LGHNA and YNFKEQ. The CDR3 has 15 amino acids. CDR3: CASSQGASGFYEQYF. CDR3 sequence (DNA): TGTGCCAGCAGTCAAGGGGCTAGCGGCTTCTACGAGCAGTACTTC.

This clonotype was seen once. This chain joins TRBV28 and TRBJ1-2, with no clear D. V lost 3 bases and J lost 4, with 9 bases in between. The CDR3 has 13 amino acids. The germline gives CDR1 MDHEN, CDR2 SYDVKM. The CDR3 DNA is TGTGCCAGCAGTTTCATAAGGGCCTATGGCTACACCTTC. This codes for CASSFIRAYGYTF.

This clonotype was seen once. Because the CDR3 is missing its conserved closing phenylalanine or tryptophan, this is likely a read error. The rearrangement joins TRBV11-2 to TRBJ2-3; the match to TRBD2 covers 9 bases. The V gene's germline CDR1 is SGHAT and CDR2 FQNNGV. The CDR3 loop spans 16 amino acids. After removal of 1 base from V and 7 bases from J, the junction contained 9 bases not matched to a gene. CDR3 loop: CASSLGVAGARYTQYL. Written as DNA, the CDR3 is TGTGCCAGCAGCTTAGGGGTAGCGGGGGCCCGATATACGCAGTATTTG.

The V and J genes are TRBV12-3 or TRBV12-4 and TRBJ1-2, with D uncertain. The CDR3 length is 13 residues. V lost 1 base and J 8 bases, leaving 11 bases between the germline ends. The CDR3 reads CASSLVQKRGYTF. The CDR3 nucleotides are TGTGCCAGCAGTTTAGTCCAGAAGCGCGGCTACACCTTC.

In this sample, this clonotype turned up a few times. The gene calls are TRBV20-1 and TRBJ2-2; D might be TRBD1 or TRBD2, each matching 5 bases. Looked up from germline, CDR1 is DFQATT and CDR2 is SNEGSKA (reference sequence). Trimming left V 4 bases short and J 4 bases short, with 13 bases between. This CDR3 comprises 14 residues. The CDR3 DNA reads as TGCAGTGCTAAGGGGAGTAGGGGCACCGGGGAGCTGTTTTTT. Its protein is CSAKGSRGTGELFF.

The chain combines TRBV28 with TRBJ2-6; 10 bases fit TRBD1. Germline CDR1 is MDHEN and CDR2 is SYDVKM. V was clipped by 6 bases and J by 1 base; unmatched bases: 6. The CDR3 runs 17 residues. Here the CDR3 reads CASSLGTGVSGANVLTF. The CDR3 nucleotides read TGTGCCAGCAGCCTCGGGACAGGGGTTTCTGGGGCCAACGTCCTGACTTTC.

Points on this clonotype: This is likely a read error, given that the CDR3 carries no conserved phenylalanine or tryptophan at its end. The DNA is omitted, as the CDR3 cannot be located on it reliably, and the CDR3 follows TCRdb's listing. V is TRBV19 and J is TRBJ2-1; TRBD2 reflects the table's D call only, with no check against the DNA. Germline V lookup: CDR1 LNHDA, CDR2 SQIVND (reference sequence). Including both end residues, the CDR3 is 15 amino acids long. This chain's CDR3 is CASSMAPGTSGEHFL.

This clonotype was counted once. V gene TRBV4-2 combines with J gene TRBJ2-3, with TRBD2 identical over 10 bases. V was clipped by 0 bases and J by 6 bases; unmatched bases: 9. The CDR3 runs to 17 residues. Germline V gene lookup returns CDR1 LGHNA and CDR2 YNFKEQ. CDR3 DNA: TGTGCCAGCAGCCAAGAAACGAGCGGGAGGGCGGTCGATACGCAGTATTTT. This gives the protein CASSQETSGRAVDTQYF.

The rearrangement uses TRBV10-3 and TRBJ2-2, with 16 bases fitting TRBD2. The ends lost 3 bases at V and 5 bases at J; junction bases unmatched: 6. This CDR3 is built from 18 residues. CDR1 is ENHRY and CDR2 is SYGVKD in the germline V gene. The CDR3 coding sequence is TGTGCCATCAGTGAACGTGGGACTAGCGGGGGGGGGACCGGGGAGCTGTTTTTT. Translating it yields CAISERGTSGGGTGELFF.

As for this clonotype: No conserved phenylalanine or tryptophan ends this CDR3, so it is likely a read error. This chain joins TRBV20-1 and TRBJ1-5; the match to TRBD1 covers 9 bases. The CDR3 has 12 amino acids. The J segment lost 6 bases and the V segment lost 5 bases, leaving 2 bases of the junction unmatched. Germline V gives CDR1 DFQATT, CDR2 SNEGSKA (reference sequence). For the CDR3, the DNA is TGCAGTGCTGGACAGGGGCCTCAGCCCCAGCATTTG. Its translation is CSAGQGPQPQHL.

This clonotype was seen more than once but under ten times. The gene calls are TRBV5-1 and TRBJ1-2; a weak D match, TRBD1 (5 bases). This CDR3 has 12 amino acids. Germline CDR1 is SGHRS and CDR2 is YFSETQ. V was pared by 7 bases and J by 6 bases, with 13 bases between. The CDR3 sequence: CASQGLGHGYTF. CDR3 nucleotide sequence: TGCGCCAGCCAGGGTCTAGGTCATGGCTACACCTTC.

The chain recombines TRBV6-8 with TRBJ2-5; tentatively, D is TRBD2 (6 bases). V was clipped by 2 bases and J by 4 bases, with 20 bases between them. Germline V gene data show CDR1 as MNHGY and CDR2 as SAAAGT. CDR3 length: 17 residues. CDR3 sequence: CASSYGGLSYPGETQYF. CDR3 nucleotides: TGTGCCAGCAGTTACGGGGGACTGTCCTACCCTGGAGAGACCCAGTACTTC.

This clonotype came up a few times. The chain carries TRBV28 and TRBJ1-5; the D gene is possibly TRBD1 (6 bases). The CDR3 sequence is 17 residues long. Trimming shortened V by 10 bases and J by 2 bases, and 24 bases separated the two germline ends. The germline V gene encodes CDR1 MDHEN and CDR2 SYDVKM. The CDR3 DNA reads TGTGCCACACGACCGGACAGAAGCGGCAGCGGCAATCAGCCCCAGCATTTT. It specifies CATRPDRSGSGNQPQHF. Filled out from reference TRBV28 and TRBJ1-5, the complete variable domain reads DVKVTQSSRYLVKRTGEKVFLECVQDMDHENMFWYRQDPGLGLRLIYFSYDVKMKEKGDIPEGYSVSREKKERFSLILESASTNQTSMYLCATRPDRSGSGNQPQHFGDGTRLSIL.

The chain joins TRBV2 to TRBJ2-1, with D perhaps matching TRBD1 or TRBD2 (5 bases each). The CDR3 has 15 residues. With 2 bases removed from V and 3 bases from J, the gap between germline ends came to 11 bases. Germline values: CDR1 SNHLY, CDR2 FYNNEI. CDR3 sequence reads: CASSESAGGYNEQFF. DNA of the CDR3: TGTGCCAGCAGTGAATCAGCTGGGGGCTACAATGAGCAGTTCTTC. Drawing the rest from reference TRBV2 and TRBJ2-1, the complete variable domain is EPEVTQTPSHQVTQMGQEVILRCVPISNHLYFYWYRQILGQKVEFLVSFYNNEISEKSEIFDDQFSVERPDGSNFTLKIRSTKLEDSAMYFCASSESAGGYNEQFFGPGTRLTVL.

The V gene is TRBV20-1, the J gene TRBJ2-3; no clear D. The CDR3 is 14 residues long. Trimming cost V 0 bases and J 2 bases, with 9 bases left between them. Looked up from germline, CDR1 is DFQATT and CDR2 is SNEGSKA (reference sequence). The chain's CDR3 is CSARDVAYTDTQYF. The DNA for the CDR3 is TGCAGTGCTAGAGACGTCGCATACACAGATACGCAGTATTTT.

CDR3 DNA sequence: TGTGCCAGTTCCGGCGGCCCGGGAGGAGGCAATCAGCCCCAGCATTTT. Encoded protein: CASSGGPGGGNQPQHF. The chain uses TRBV7-6 and TRBJ1-5; D gene uncertain. Trimming cost V 9 bases and J 2 bases, with 20 bases left between them. CDR3 length equals 16 residues. Germline-derived CDR1 and CDR2 are SGHVS and FNYEAQ. Looking up the rest from reference TRBV7-6 and TRBJ1-5 gives the full variable domain: GAGVSQSPRYKVTKRGQDVALRCDPISGHVSLYWYRQALGQGPEFLTYFNYEAQQDKSGLPNDRFSAERPEGSISTLTIQRTEQRDSAMYRCASSGGPGGGNQPQHFGDGTRLSIL.

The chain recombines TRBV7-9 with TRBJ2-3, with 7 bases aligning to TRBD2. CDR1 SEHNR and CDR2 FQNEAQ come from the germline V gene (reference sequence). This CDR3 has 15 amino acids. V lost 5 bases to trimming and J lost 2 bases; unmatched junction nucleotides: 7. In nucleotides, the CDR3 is TGTGCCAGCAGCGATAAGCGGGGCTCCACAGATACGCAGTATTTT. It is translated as CASSDKRGSTDTQYF.

CDR3 bases: TGTGCCAGCATCCCGGACAGGGTGGTTCTGGATACGCAGTATTTT. It encodes CASIPDRVVLDTQYF. The chain carries TRBV7-3 and TRBJ2-3; 8 bases align to TRBD1. Germline assignment: CDR1 SGHTA and CDR2 FQGTGA. Losses at the gene ends were 7 bases for V and 6 bases for J; bases not matched to a gene: 12. CDR3 length: 15 amino acids.

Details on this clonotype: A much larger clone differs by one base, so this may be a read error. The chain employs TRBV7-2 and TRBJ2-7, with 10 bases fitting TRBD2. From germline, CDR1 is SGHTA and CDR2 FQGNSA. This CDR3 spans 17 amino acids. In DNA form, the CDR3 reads TGTGCCAGCAGCCGGCGCCTAGCGGGAGCGACCTCCTCCGAGCAGTACTTC. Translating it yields CASSRRLAGATSSEQYF.

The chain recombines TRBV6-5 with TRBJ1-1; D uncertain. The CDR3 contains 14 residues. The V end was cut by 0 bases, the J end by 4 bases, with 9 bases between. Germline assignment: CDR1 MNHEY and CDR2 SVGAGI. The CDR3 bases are TGTGCCAGCAGTTACTCGGACCGATTCACTGAAGCTTTCTTT. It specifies CASSYSDRFTEAFF.

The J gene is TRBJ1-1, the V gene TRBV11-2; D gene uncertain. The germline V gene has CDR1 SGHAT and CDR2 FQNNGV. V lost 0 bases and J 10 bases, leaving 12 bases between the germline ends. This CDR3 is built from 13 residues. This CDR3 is CASSLDPSGTAFF. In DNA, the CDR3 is TGTGCCAGCAGCTTAGATCCCTCAGGTACAGCTTTCTTT.

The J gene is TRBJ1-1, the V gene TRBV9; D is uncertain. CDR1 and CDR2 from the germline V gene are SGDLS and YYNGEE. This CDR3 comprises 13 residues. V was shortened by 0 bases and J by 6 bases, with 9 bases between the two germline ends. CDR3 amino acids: CASSVAAGAEAFF. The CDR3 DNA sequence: TGTGCCAGCAGCGTAGCTGCAGGCGCTGAAGCTTTCTTT.

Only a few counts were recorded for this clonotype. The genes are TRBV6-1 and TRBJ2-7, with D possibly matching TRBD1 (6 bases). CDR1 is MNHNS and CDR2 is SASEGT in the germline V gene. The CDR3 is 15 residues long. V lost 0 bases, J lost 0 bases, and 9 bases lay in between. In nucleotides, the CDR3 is TGTGCCAGCAGTGAAGCGTGGACAGCCTCCTACGAGCAGTACTTC. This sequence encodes CASSEAWTASYEQYF.

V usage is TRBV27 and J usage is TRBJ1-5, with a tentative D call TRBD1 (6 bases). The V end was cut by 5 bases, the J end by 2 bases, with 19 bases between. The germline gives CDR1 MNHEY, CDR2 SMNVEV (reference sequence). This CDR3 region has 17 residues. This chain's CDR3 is CASSHWGQLRGNQPQHF. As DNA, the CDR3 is TGTGCCAGCAGTCACTGGGGACAACTCAGGGGCAATCAGCCCCAGCATTTT.

The CDR3 DNA reads as TGTGCCAGTAGCGGACCGGGACACCACAATGAGCAGTTCTTC. This encodes CASSGPGHHNEQFF. V and J are TRBV19 and TRBJ2-1; TRBD1 might be the D (6 bases). Trimming took 6 bases from V and 5 from J, leaving 14 bases between them. This CDR3 spans 14 amino acids. Germline V gene data show CDR1 as LNHDA and CDR2 as SQIVND (reference sequence).

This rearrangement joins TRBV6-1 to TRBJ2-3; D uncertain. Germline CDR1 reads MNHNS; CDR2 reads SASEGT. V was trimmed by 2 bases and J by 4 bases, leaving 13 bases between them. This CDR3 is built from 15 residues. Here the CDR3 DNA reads TGTGCCAGCAGTGAATCTATCATTCAGGCAGATACGCAGTATTTT. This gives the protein CASSESIIQADTQYF.

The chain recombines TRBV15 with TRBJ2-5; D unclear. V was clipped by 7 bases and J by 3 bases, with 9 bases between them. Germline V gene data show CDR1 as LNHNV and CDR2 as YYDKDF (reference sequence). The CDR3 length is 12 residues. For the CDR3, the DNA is TGTGCCACCACTTCGACGGAAGAGACCCAGTACTTC. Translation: CATTSTEETQYF.